The 30 T cell receptor beta chains below were found in one sample sequenced in a study of T cells in Graves' hyperthyroidism and ophthalmopathy. Researchers amplified the TCR beta CDR3 regions from RNA transcripts. The HTBI primer set served for first-round RT-PCR of the TCR CDR3. TCRdb re-called the multiplex PCR reads with MiXCR, one entry per CDR3 protein. The sample carries around 600,000 distinct CDR3 sequences, approximately 15% recorded once. The sample was blood. The source of these receptors is a woman in her twenties or thirties with Graves' hyperthyroidism.

This clonotype was seen ten or more times. The chain recombines TRBV11-2 with TRBJ2-2, with 13 bases that match TRBD2. The CDR3 contains 18 residues. V lost 5 bases to trimming and J lost 2 bases; unmatched junction nucleotides: 8. CDR1 SGHAT and CDR2 FQNNGV come from the germline V gene. The CDR3 spells CASSILRLAGGNTGELFF. CDR3 in DNA: TGTGCCAGCAGCATTTTGAGACTAGCGGGAGGAAACACCGGGGAGCTGTTTTTT.

This clonotype has only a few counts. The chain is built from TRBV27 and TRBJ2-1; possible D gene TRBD2, 7 bases. The V and J ends lost 3 bases and 7 bases respectively, with 16 bases between them. Germline V gene lookup returns CDR1 MNHEY and CDR2 SMNVEV (reference sequence). The length of the CDR3 is 15 residues. The CDR3 region has the DNA TGTGCCAGCAGTTTGAGGGGGGGAAATCCTAATGAGCAGTTCTTC. This encodes CASSLRGGNPNEQFF.

As for this clonotype: Compared with germline, one end of the junction differs, possibly owing to a read error. The chain employs TRBV12-3 or TRBV12-4 and TRBJ2-2, with D possibly matching TRBD2 (5 bases). The CDR3 contains 11 residues. CDR3 in amino acids: CASGSSGELLF. In DNA, the CDR3 is TGTGCCAGCGGCAGCTCCGGGGAGCTGCTTTTT.

This clonotype was observed a handful of times. The CDR3 nucleotides read TGTGCCAGCAGTTACCTGGACGGGGGCCGGGGGTCCTACAATGAGCAGTTCTTC. Protein: CASSYLDGGRGSYNEQFF. The J gene is TRBJ2-1, the V gene TRBV6-6; D tentatively fits TRBD1 or TRBD2 (6 bases each). V was cut by 2 bases and J by 1 base, with 18 bases left in between. The CDR3 runs 18 residues. Germline values: CDR1 MNHNY, CDR2 SVGAGI (reference sequence).

In its sample, this clonotype was seen many times. The CDR3 region has the DNA TGTGCCACCAGCGTAGCGGGAGTTTCCACAGATACGCAGTATTTT. Its translation: CATSVAGVSTDTQYF. The chain uses TRBV24-1 and TRBJ2-3; 9 nucleotides align to TRBD2. This CDR3 has 15 amino acids. The trim removed 7 bases at V and 2 bases at J, leaving 6 bases unmatched. The germline V gene encodes CDR1 KGHDR and CDR2 SFDVKD.

This clonotype was seen only a few times. The chain carries TRBV4-1 and TRBJ1-5; D remains ambiguous. CDR1 MGHRA and CDR2 YSYEKL come from the germline V gene. V lost 3 bases to trimming and J lost 4 bases, with 7 bases between them. CDR3 length equals 13 residues. CDR3 bases: TGCGCCAGCAGCCAGGTGAAAAATCAGCCCCAGCATTTT. Its protein is CASSQVKNQPQHF.

V usage is TRBV30 and J usage is TRBJ2-3, with TRBD2 matching 11 bases. The CDR3 runs 14 residues. CDR1 is GTSNPN and CDR2 is SVGIG in the germline V gene (reference sequence). The ends lost 0 bases at V and 8 bases at J; junction bases unmatched: 4. In DNA form, the CDR3 reads TGTGCCTGGAGTGTAACTAGCGGGAGTGGTACGCAGTATTTT. As protein: CAWSVTSGSGTQYF.

Here the CDR3 reads CASSEQQGPMNTEAFF. The DNA of the CDR3 is TGCGCCAGCAGCGAACAACAGGGGCCTATGAACACTGAAGCTTTCTTT. The genes are TRBV5-1 and TRBJ1-1; 7 nucleotides agree with TRBD1. Germline values: CDR1 SGHRS, CDR2 YFSETQ. Trimming removed 4 bases from V and 0 bases from J; junction bases left unmatched: 9. The CDR3 sequence is 16 residues long. Variable domain in full (rest from reference TRBV5-1 and TRBJ1-1): KAGVTQTPRYLIKTRGQQVTLSCSPISGHRSVSWYQQTPGQGLQFLFEYFSETQRNKGNFPGRFSGRQFSNSRSEMNVSTLELGDSALYLCASSEQQGPMNTEAFFGQGTRLTVV.

CDR3: CASSSDPERDTQYF. The CDR3 DNA follows: TGCGCCAGCAGCTCGGACCCGGAGAGGGATACGCAGTATTTT. V usage is TRBV5-1 and J usage is TRBJ2-3; no clear D gene. CDR3 length equals 14 residues. CDR1 is SGHRS, CDR2 YFSETQ, per germline. Trimming removed 3 bases at V and 6 bases at J, with 14 bases between.

V and J are TRBV11-2 and TRBJ2-7; D might be TRBD1 (5 bases). There are 16 residues in the CDR3. In germline, CDR1 is SGHAT, CDR2 FQNNGV. Trimming left V 5 bases short and J 3 bases short, with 20 bases between. The CDR3 DNA sequence: TGTGCCAGCAGCCAAGGGGATGCGCGGAAGTACTACGAGCAGTACTTC. This codes for CASSQGDARKYYEQYF.

This clonotype was detected ten times or more. This sequence joins TRBV27 and TRBJ2-1; 8 nucleotides align to TRBD1. The V gene's germline CDR1 is MNHEY and CDR2 SMNVEV (reference sequence). V lost 6 bases, J lost 9 bases, and 10 bases stayed unmatched. The CDR3 covers 14 residues. CDR3 DNA sequence: TGTGCCAGCAGGCCCGGACAGGGTGCGGGTGAGCAGTTCTTC. As protein: CASRPGQGAGEQFF.

This clonotype was observed a handful of times. V is TRBV7-9 and J is TRBJ2-7; D uncertain. There are 15 residues in the CDR3. Germline V gene lookup returns CDR1 SEHNR and CDR2 FQNEAQ (reference sequence). Deletions cut 5 bases from V and 4 bases from J, with 18 bases between. This chain's CDR3 is CASSNPGRTSYEQYF. DNA for the CDR3: TGTGCCAGCAGCAACCCCGGCAGAACCTCATACGAGCAGTACTTC.

V and J are TRBV11-2 and TRBJ2-5, with D perhaps matching TRBD2 (6 bases). The CDR3 runs to 15 residues. V was clipped by 3 bases and J by 5 bases, with 16 bases between them. Germline CDR1 and CDR2: SGHAT and FQNNGV. The CDR3: CASSFSAGGGETQYF. The CDR3 DNA sequence: TGTGCCAGCAGCTTCTCTGCCGGGGGTGGGGAGACCCAGTACTTC.

The chain recombines TRBV12-3 or TRBV12-4 with TRBJ2-5, with a tentative D call TRBD2 (6 bases). The CDR3 is 15 amino acids. V lost 2 bases to trimming and J lost 5 bases, with 15 bases between them. CDR3 protein: CASSLRRGRRETQYF. CDR3 DNA: TGTGCCAGCAGTTTAAGGAGGGGACGGCGGGAGACCCAGTACTTC.

This clonotype was counted at least ten times. The chain joins TRBV11-1 to TRBJ2-7; 9 nucleotides match TRBD1. This CDR3 comprises 16 residues. Trimming cost V 0 bases and J 2 bases; bases outside gene matches: 5. Germline values: CDR1 SGHAT, CDR2 FQDESV (reference sequence). In nucleotides, the CDR3 is TGTGCCAGCAGCTTAGCCCCGGGACAGGGAACCTACGAGCAGTACTTC. It yields the protein CASSLAPGQGTYEQYF.

This clonotype was detected many times. The V call is TRBV5-1, the J call TRBJ2-1; no clear D. The CDR3 length is 15 residues. V dropped 6 bases and J dropped 3 bases, with 16 bases sitting between them. Per germline, CDR1 SGHRS and CDR2 YFSETQ. This chain's CDR3 is CASTLDEPNYNEQFF. Written as DNA, the CDR3 is TGCGCCAGCACCCTCGACGAACCCAACTACAATGAGCAGTTCTTC.

The rearrangement links TRBV7-2 to TRBJ2-1; 10 bases agree with TRBD2. The J segment lost 7 bases and the V segment lost 4 bases, leaving 7 bases of the junction unmatched. This CDR3 spans 15 amino acids. Germline-derived CDR1 and CDR2 are SGHTA and FQGNSA. In nucleotides, the CDR3 is TGTGCCAGCAGCTCTGCAGCGGGAGGGCCAAATGAGCAGTTCTTC. Translating it yields CASSSAAGGPNEQFF.

Many counts were recorded for this clonotype. The chain employs TRBV9 and TRBJ2-7; 13 positions agree with TRBD2. Germline V gives CDR1 SGDLS, CDR2 YYNGEE. Trimming took 3 bases from V and 6 from J; bases not matched to a gene: 6. The CDR3 totals 15 residues. CDR3 coding DNA: TGTGCCAGCAGCGCAGGACTAGCGGGAGCGGGCGAGCAGTACTTC. Translating gives CASSAGLAGAGEQYF.

Many counts were recorded for this clonotype. The chain employs TRBV2 and TRBJ1-1; D is undetermined. Trimming took off 5 bases at V and 1 base at J, with 8 bases between the two ends. There are 13 residues in the CDR3. The V gene's germline CDR1 is SNHLY and CDR2 FYNNEI. The CDR3 nucleotides read TGTGCCAGCAGTAAGGAGAGGAACACTGAAGCTTTCTTT. Encoded protein: CASSKERNTEAFF. Together with reference TRBV2 and TRBJ1-1, the CDR3 gives the full variable domain: EPEVTQTPSHQVTQMGQEVILRCVPISNHLYFYWYRQILGQKVEFLVSFYNNEISEKSEIFDDQFSVERPDGSNFTLKIRSTKLEDSAMYFCASSKERNTEAFFGQGTRLTVV.

The chain links TRBV7-2 to TRBJ1-4; 8 bases match TRBD1. Germline V lookup: CDR1 SGHTA, CDR2 FQGNSA. Trimming removed 2 bases from V and 4 bases from J; junction bases left unmatched: 6. The CDR3 loop spans 16 amino acids. This CDR3 is CASSLSGTGINEKLFF. The CDR3 coding sequence is TGTGCCAGCAGCTTATCGGGGACAGGCATTAATGAAAAACTGTTTTTT.

The chain employs TRBV12-3 or TRBV12-4 and TRBJ1-2, with TRBD1 identical over 7 bases. The CDR3 has 14 residues. The junction had 4 bases not matched to a gene; V was cut back by 2 bases and J by 4 bases. CDR3 DNA: TGTGCCAGCAGTTTACAGGGGGAGTCCTATGGCTACACCTTC. As protein: CASSLQGESYGYTF.

This clonotype was picked up many times. The chain combines TRBV11-3 with TRBJ2-3, with D uncertain. The length of the CDR3 is 12 residues. From germline, CDR1 is SGHNT and CDR2 YENEEA. Trimming pared 5 bases from V and 6 bases from J, leaving 9 bases between. CDR3 sequence reads: CASSQSSDTQYF. CDR3 sequence (DNA): TGTGCCAGCAGCCAAAGTTCGGATACGCAGTATTTT. Based on the CDR3 plus reference TRBV11-3 and TRBJ2-3, the full variable domain is EAGVVQSPRYKIIEKKQPVAFWCNPISGHNTLYWYLQNLGQGPELLIRYENEEAVDDSQLPKDRFSAERLKGVDSTLKIQPAELGDSAVYLCASSQSSDTQYFGPGTRLTVL.

This clonotype appeared many times. The chain carries TRBV15 and TRBJ2-7, with TRBD1 identical over 12 bases. This CDR3 has 15 residues. Trimming cost V 5 bases and J 0 bases; bases outside gene matches: 2. Germline V CDR1 and CDR2: LNHNV, YYDKDF (reference sequence). The CDR3 loop is CATSQGQGASYEQYF. CDR3 DNA sequence: TGTGCCACCAGCCAGGGACAGGGGGCCTCCTACGAGCAGTACTTC.

In this sample, this clonotype turned up a few times. This chain joins TRBV2 and TRBJ2-1, with TRBD1 matching 10 bases. Trimming took 3 bases from V and 10 from J; bases not matched to a gene: 6. The germline CDR1 and CDR2 sequences are SNHLY and FYNNEI. The CDR3 is made up of 14 amino acids. The CDR3, as DNA: TGTGCCAGCAGTGACCGACAGGGGGCGCGCGAGCAGTTCTTC. The encoded protein is CASSDRQGAREQFF.

On this clonotype itself: Since a much larger clone is just one base distant, this may be a read error. V and J are TRBV7-2 and TRBJ2-7; no firm D call. Germline assignment: CDR1 SGHTA and CDR2 FQGNSA. The CDR3 runs to 13 residues. The CDR3 reads CAGSLVFADEQYF. For the CDR3, the DNA is TGTGCCGGCAGCTTAGTGTTTGCCGACGAGCAGTACTTC.

V is TRBV19 and J is TRBJ2-5, with D maybe TRBD1 (6 bases). The CDR3 has 16 residues. In germline, CDR1 is LNHDA, CDR2 SQIVND (reference sequence). V was clipped by 5 bases and J by 5 bases, with 21 bases between them. The DNA of the CDR3 is TGTGCCAGTAGTCCCCGGGGAACAGGGTGGAGGGAGACCCAGTACTTC. It is translated as CASSPRGTGWRETQYF.

This clonotype was seen at least ten times. This chain uses TRBV6-2 or TRBV6-3 with TRBJ1-1, with D perhaps TRBD1 (5 bases). Germline CDR1 reads MNHEY; CDR2 reads SVGEGT. The ends were cut back, 8 bases at V and 1 base at J, with 17 bases in the middle. CDR3 length: 15 residues. This CDR3 reads CASRDGGRRNTEAFF. Written as DNA, the CDR3 is TGTGCCAGCCGGGACGGGGGACGAAGGAACACTGAAGCTTTCTTT.

This rearrangement joins TRBV6-1 to TRBJ2-1; 8 bases map to TRBD1. The junction had 5 bases not matched to a gene; V was cut back by 5 bases and J by 8 bases. The CDR3 covers 13 residues. Germline CDR1 reads MNHNS; CDR2 reads SASEGT. This CDR3 is CASSRTGSDEQFF. The CDR3 region has the DNA TGTGCCAGCAGTCGGACAGGGTCAGATGAGCAGTTCTTC.

This clonotype was seen more than once but under ten times. J is TRBJ2-3 and V is TRBV2, with 11 nucleotides matching TRBD2. The trim removed 5 bases at V and 4 bases at J, leaving 8 bases unmatched. Germline V gene data show CDR1 as SNHLY and CDR2 as FYNNEI. The CDR3 totals 16 residues. CDR3 sequence: CASSPLLAGGPDTQYF. DNA of the CDR3: TGTGCCAGCAGTCCACTATTAGCGGGAGGGCCAGATACGCAGTATTTT.

This clonotype was seen at least ten times. The chain has TRBV30 and TRBJ2-5, with 8 bases matching TRBD2. Germline trimming cut 5 bases from V and 5 bases from J; bases unmatched to any gene: 10. This CDR3 is 14 amino acids long. From germline, CDR1 is GTSNPN and CDR2 SVGIG (reference sequence). This CDR3 reads CAWRSGRTGETQYF. In DNA form, the CDR3 reads TGTGCCTGGCGAAGCGGGAGAACGGGCGAGACCCAGTACTTC. The full variable domain, its missing parts supplied by reference TRBV30 and TRBJ2-5, is SQTIHQWPATLVQPVGSPLSLECTVEGTSNPNLYWYRQAAGRGLQLLFYSVGIGQISSEVPQNLSASRPQDRQFILSSKKLLLSDSGFYLCAWRSGRTGETQYFGPGTRLLVL.